This TCR beta chain was recorded in a study of T-cell memory formation after mild COVID-19. Study in general: Clusters were largely donor specific. The study's findings and limits: Among CD4+ contracting clones, most were CM and EM, and CD8+ ones EMRA. Pre-infection memory already had some responding clones, implying cross-reactive memory joined.

Constant-segment primers were used for 5'RACE, and the resulting TCR alpha and TCR beta cDNA libraries carried sample barcodes and UMIs. One entry per CDR3 protein, called by TCRdb with MiXCR from the 5' RACE reads. This sample has roughly 150,000 distinct CDR3 sequences; about 15% occur once, and the top ten carry 13% to 15%. V lost 3 bases to trimming and J lost 4 bases, with 24 bases between them. This CDR3 contains 18 residues. Regarding this clonotype: Its antigen is undetermined.

Sequencing was done on a sample of PBMCs or a T cell subset sorted from them (not recorded which). This receptor was identified in an adult woman who had mild COVID-19 (a few samples of this study predate the infection). Cell type and time point are not known. The gene calls are TRBV12-3 or TRBV12-4 and TRBJ1-1; D is ambiguous. The CDR3 spells CASSFGVGKKGLSTEAFF. The CDR3, as DNA: TGTGCCAGCAGTTTTGGGGTCGGGAAAAAAGGACTCTCCACTGAAGCTTTCTTT.